This paragraph covers one T cell receptor beta chain sequence. This clone is assessed as medium-sized (0.01 to 0.1%). The clone's antigen remains unknown. The read ends 3 residues before the CDR3 terminus; that terminus is restored from the germline J gene. V is reduced by 4 bases and J by 4 bases, leaving a spacing of 15 bases between them. The CDR3 runs 15 residues from the cysteine to the phenylalanine. Of the CDR3's DNA, 36 bases were read; they are in frame from base 1. Standard criteria, namely reduction of serum IgG, IgA and/or IgM below the normal range together with specific antibody deficiency, were applied for the diagnosis of CVID. There were 45 or so subjects in the CVID group (about 29 male and 15 female), ranging in age from roughly 8 to 64 years, with a mean age of 40. Predominantly Caucasian heritage was noted among both the CVID patients and the healthy controls. At the time of study participation, every CVID subject had been on replacement immunoglobulin therapy for at least one year. At blood collection, none of the CVID subjects was ill or on immunomodulatory or immunosuppressive medication. Heparinized peripheral whole blood samples of about 5 to 8 ml were obtained from each donor. TCRbeta CDR3 repertoires were sequenced from genomic DNA of adults with common variable immune deficiency (CVID) and healthy adult controls. To isolate peripheral blood mononuclear cells, diluted blood was subjected to density centrifugation over Hypaque 1077 or Ficoll-Paque. Genomic DNA was extracted from unsorted mononuclear cells by Qiagen column purification or by a centrifugation-based method.

The record originates from a study of T cell clonality in common variable immunodeficiency (dated by TCRdb to 2014 to 2015). Summary of the overall study and its limitations: Even though DNA input was equal, the average per sample came to 75,000 to 95,000 unique sequences for controls compared with about 30,000 for CVID samples. Fewer deletions and N-nucleotide insertions were reportedly observed in CVID TCRbeta sequences, and highly modified clones with 13 or more V deletions were reportedly absent from CVID TCRbeta sequences. Patient heterogeneity within the CVID cohort put limits on correlating repertoire features with clinical complications. Healthy controls shared more TCRbeta clones with each other than CVID subjects shared among themselves (p < 0.0001). The authors noted that sequencing repertoires of T cell subpopulations would be needed to clarify what caused the increased clonality in CVID. Increased TCRbeta clonality was found in CVID subjects compared with healthy controls (t-test p = 0.018), with the increase being most characteristic of about a third of subjects.

Equivalent amounts of genomic DNA from CVID and control samples were used as sequencing input. For every sample, a 60 bp segment covering the rearranged TCRbeta CDR3 region was amplified and then sequenced. TCRbeta amplification used the immunoSEQ assay, a bias-corrected multiplex PCR with high-throughput sequencing. Per the source publication's procedure: Each unique nucleotide sequence was treated as a clone and annotated with V, D and J genes, copy number and frequency. Sequences were labeled productive if in frame, and non-productive if out of frame or containing stop codons. As previously described, clonality was computed from Shannon's entropy. Mean CDR3 Kyte-Doolittle hydropathy was derived from the predicted amino acid sequences of productive clones. Using the R hclust function, scaled V gene usage was clustered hierarchically with Manhattan distance and complete linkage. Clone sharing by CDR3 amino acid sequence was assessed by resampling 12 repertoires per group over 100 rounds. Repertoires were searched for approximately 70 published EBV-specific and around 240 published CMV-specific TCRbeta sequences. Two CVID samples yielding fewer than 10,000 sequences were excluded from analysis, leaving approximately 46 CVID repertoires. TCRdb retrieved this table from immuneACCESS and kept in-frame rearrangements only. Not all clones are present; in checked studies, unresolved V genes account for under half, and no reason is known for the remainder. The V and J calls and clone size are taken from that table; D and trimming were inferred from the DNA. The table gives around 13,000 clones for this sample, with none occurring only once. Jointly, the top ten make up around 8.3% of the sample.

The TCR originated in a human donor with common variable immunodeficiency. Specimen: peripheral blood mononuclear cells. The chain employs TRBV12-3 or TRBV12-4 and TRBJ2-3; no D gene is confidently identified. The sequenced part of the CDR3 DNA is TGTGCCAGCAGTTCGCTTCAAACTCTTCCAGATACG. Translated, this gives CASSSLQTLPDT. The entire CDR3 sequence reads CASSSLQTLPDTQYF.